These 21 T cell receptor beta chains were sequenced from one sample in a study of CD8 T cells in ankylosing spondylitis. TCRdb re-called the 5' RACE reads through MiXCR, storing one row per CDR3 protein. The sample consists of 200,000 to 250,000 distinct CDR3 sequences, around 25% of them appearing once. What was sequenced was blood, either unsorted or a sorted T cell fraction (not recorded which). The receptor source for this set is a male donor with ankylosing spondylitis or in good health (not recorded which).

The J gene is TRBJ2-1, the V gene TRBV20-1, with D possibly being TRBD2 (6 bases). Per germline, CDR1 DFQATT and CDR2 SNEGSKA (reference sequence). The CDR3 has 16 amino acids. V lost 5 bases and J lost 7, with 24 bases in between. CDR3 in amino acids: CSASGPVREKWNEQFF. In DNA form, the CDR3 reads TGCAGTGCTTCAGGCCCGGTACGGGAGAAATGGAATGAGCAGTTCTTC.

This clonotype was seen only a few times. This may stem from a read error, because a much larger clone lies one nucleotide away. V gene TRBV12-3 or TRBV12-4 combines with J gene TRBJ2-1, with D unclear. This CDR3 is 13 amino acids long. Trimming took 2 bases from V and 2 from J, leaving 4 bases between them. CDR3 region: CASSLSTYNEQFF. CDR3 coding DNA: TGTGCCAGCAGTTTATCAACCTACAATGAGCAGTTCTTC.

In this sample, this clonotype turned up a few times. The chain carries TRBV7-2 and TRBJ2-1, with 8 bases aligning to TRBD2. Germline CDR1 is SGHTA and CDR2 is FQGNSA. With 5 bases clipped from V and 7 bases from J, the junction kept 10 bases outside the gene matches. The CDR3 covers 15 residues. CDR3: CASSLSGSTLNEQFF. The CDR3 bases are TGTGCCAGCAGCCTCAGCGGGAGCACGTTGAATGAGCAGTTCTTC.

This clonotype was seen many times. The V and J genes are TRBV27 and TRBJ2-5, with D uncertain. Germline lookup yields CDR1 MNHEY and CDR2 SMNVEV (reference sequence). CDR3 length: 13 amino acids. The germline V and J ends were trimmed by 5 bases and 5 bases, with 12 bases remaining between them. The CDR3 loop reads CASSPTRTETQYF. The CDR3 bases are TGTGCCAGCAGTCCAACTCGGACCGAGACCCAGTACTTC.

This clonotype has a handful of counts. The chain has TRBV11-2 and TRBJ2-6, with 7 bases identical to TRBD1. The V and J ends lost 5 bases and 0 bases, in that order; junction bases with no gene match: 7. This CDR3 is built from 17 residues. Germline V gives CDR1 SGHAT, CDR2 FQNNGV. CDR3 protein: CASSPGTASSGANVLTF. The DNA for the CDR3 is TGTGCCAGCAGCCCCGGGACAGCAAGCTCTGGGGCCAACGTCCTGACTTTC. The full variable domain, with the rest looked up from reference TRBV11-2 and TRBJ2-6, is EAGVAQSPRYKIIEKRQSVAFWCNPISGHATLYWYQQILGQGPKLLIQFQNNGVVDDSQLPKDRFSAERLKGVDSTLKIQPAKLEDSAVYLCASSPGTASSGANVLTFGAGSRLTVL.

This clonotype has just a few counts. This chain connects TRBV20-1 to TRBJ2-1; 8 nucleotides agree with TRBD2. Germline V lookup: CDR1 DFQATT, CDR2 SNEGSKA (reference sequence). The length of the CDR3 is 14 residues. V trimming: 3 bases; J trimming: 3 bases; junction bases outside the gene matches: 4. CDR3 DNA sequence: TGCAGTGCTAGCAAACTAGCGGTCTACAATGAGCAGTTCTTC. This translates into CSASKLAVYNEQFF.

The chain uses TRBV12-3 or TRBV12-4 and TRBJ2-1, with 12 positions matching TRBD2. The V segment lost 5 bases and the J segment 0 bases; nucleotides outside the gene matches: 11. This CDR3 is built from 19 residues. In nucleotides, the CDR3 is TGTGCCAGCAGTGCTAGACTAGCGGGGGCCAGAAGCTCCTACAATGAGCAGTTCTTC. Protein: CASSARLAGARSSYNEQFF.

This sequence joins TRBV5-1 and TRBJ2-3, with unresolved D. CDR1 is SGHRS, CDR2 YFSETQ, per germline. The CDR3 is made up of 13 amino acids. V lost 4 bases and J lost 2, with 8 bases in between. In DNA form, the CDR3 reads TGCGCCAGCAGCCCGCAACTCACAGATACGCAGTATTTT. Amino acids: CASSPQLTDTQYF.

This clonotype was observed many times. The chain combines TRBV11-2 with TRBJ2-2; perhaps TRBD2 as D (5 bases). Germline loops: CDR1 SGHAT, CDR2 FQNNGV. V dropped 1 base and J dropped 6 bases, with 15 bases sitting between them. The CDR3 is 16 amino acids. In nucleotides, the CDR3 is TGTGCCAGCAGCTTAGCGGGCGGGCCTAACTCCGGGGAGCTGTTTTTT. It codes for CASSLAGGPNSGELFF.

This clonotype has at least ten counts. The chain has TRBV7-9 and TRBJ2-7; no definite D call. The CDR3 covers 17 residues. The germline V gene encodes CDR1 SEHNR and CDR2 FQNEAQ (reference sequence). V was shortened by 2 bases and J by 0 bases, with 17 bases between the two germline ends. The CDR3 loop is CASSLLGVKGSSYEQYF. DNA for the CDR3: TGTGCCAGCAGCTTATTGGGCGTGAAGGGAAGCTCCTACGAGCAGTACTTC.

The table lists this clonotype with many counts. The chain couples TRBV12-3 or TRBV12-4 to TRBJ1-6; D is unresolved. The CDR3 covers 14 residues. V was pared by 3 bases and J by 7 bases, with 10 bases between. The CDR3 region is CASSFTGGNSPLHF. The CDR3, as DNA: TGTGCCAGCAGTTTTACGGGAGGCAATTCACCCCTCCACTTT.

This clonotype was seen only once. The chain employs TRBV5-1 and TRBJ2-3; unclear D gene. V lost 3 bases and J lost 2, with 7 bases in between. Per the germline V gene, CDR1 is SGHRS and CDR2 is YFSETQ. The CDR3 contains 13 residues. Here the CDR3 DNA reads TGCGCCAGCAGCTCACAATTCACAGATACGCAGTATTTT. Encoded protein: CASSSQFTDTQYF.

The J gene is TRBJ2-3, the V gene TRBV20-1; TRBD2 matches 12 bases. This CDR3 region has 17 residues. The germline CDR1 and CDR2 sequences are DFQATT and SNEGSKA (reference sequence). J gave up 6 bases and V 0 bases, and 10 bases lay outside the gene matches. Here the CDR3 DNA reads TGCAGTGCTAGAGATCTTCGGCTAGCGGGAGGGACCGATACGCAGTATTTT. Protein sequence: CSARDLRLAGGTDTQYF.

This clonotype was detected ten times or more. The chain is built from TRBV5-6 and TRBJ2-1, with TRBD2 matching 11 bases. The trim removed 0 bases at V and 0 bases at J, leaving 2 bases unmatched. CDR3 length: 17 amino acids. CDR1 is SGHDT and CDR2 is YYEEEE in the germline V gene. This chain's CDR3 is CASSLGTSGHSYNEQFF. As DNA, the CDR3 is TGTGCCAGCAGCTTGGGGACTAGCGGGCACTCCTACAATGAGCAGTTCTTC.

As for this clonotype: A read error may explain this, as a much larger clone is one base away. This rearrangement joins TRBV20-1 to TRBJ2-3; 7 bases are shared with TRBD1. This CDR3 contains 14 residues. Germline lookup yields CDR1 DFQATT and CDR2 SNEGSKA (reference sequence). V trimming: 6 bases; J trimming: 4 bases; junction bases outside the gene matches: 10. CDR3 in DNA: TGCAGTGCCCTCGGACAGGCGAGCCCAGATACGCAGTATTTT. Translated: CSALGQASPDTQYF.

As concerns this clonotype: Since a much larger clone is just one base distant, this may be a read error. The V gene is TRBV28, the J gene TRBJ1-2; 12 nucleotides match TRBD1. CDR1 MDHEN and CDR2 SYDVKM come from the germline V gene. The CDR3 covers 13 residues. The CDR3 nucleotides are TGTGTCAGCAGCCTGGGACAGGGGGCTGGCTACACCTTC. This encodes CVSSLGQGAGYTF.

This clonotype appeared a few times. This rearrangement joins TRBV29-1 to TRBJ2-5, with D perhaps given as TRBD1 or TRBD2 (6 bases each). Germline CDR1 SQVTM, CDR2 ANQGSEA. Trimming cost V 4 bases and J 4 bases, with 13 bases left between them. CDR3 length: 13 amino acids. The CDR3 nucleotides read TGCAGCGTTGCGACCGGGGGCGTAGAGACCCAGTACTTC. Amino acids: CSVATGGVETQYF.

The CDR3 loop reads CASSRGLAANTDTQYF. The CDR3 DNA reads as TGTGCCAGCAGCAGGGGACTAGCGGCCAACACAGATACGCAGTATTTT. The rearrangement joins TRBV7-6 to TRBJ2-3; 11 positions agree with TRBD2. CDR3 length: 16 residues. CDR1 and CDR2 (germline): SGHVS, FNYEAQ. After removal of 5 bases from V and 2 bases from J, the junction contained 6 bases not matched to a gene.

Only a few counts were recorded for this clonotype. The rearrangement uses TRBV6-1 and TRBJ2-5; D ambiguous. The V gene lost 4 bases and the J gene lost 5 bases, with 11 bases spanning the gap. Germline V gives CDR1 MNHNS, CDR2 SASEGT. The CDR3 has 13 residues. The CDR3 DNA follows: TGTGCCAGCAGTGGAGTACTCGGGGAGACCCAGTACTTC. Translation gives CASSGVLGETQYF.

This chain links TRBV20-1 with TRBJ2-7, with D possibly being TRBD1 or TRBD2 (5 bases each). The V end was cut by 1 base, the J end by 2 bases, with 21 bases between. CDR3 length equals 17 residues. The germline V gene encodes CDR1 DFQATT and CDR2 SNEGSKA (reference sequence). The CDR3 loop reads CSARAPRGGLKTYEQYF. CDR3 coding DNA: TGCAGTGCTAGAGCTCCCCGTGGGGGATTAAAAACCTACGAGCAGTACTTC.

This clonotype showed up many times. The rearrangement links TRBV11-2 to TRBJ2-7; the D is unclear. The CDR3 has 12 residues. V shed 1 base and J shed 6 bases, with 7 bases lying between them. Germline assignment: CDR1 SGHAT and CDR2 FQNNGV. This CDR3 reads CASSLGKSEQYF. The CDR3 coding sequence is TGTGCCAGCAGCTTAGGGAAGAGCGAGCAGTACTTC.